The TCR beta chain under discussion was sequenced for a study of T cells in Graves' hyperthyroidism and ophthalmopathy. Lactation, pregnancy, other autoimmune disease or uncontrolled infection excluded patients. Diagnoses were established using clinical symptoms, serum thyroxine and TRAb, thyroid ultrasound and orbital computed tomography. 10 ml of fresh peripheral blood supplied the PBMCs. The junction had 4 bases not matched to a gene; V was cut back by 7 bases and J by 3 bases. This CDR3 region has 14 residues. Study-wide results and caveats: In the blood, most expanded thyroid clonotypes above 0.001 appeared as well.

TCR beta CDR3 regions were amplified from RNA transcripts. HTBI primers drove first-round RT-PCR of the TCR CDR3. TCRdb re-analysed the multiplex PCR reads in MiXCR, keeping a single row per CDR3 protein. The sample has around 520,000 distinct CDR3 sequences, over 13% seen once. This clonotype was counted ten times or more. The antigen is undetermined. V usage is TRBV12-3 or TRBV12-4 and J usage is TRBJ2-7; 12 nucleotides match TRBD2. The clonotype was recovered from a woman younger than 35 with Graves' hyperthyroidism. The sequenced sample was blood. The CDR3 spells CASTQTSGSYEQYF. CDR3 bases: TGTGCCAGCACCCAGACTAGCGGGAGCTACGAGCAGTACTTC.